This T cell receptor (beta chain) was documented in a study of T-cell reconstitution after alpha-beta-depleted transplantation in children. This clonotype showed up many times. The CDR3 consists of 12 residues. V dropped 5 bases and J dropped 6 bases, with 7 bases sitting between them. CDR1 MDHEN and CDR2 SYDVKM come from the germline V gene. During its preparation, the TCRbeta library received unique molecular identifiers. MiXCR was run by TCRdb on the PCR reads, yielding one entry per CDR3 protein. The table records 490,000 or so distinct CDR3 sequences, around an eighth of them present only once. The chain joins TRBV28 to TRBJ1-4; the D is unclear. The material sequenced was PBMCs from the stem cell graft donor, taken from the stem cell graft. The receptor was derived from a human donor who donated a stem cell graft to a child with combined immunodeficiency. CDR3 in amino acids: CASSGFDEKLFF. As DNA, the CDR3 is TGTGCCAGCAGTGGCTTTGATGAAAAACTGTTTTTT.